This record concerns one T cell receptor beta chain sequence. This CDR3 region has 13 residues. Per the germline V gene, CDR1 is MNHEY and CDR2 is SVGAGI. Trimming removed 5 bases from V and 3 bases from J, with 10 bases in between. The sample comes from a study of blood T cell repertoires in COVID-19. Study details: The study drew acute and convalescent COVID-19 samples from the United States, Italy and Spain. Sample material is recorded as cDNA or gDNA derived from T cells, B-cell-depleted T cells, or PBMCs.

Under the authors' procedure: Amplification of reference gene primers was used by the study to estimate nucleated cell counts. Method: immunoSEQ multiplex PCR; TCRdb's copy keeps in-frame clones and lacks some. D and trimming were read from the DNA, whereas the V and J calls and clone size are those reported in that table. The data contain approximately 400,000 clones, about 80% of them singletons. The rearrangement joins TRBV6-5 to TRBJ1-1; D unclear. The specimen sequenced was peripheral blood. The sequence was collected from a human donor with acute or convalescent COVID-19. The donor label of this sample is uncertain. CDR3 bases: TGTGCCAGCAGTCTTGAAACGGACACTGAAGCTTTCTTT. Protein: CASSLETDTEAFF.